This T cell receptor (beta chain) was retrieved from a study of technical replicates of blood from a handful of donors. This CDR3 comprises 18 residues. Trimming left V 3 bases short and J 0 bases short, with 16 bases between. The germline V gene encodes CDR1 SGHDT and CDR2 YYEEEE. The method was immunoSEQ multiplex PCR; TCRdb's version includes in-frame clones alone and lacks a portion of them. The sample includes 65,000 to 95,000 clones, 86% of them seen just once. The receptor was derived from a human donor in good health. Some clones in this sample may be carry-over from other donors' samples. The sequenced material came from PBMCs. The chain links TRBV5-6 to TRBJ1-6; D possibly corresponds to TRBD1 (6 bases). The CDR3 sequence: CASSSWRGQSSYNSPLHF. The CDR3 nucleotides read TGTGCCAGCAGCTCTTGGCGGGGGCAAAGCTCCTATAATTCACCCCTCCACTTT.